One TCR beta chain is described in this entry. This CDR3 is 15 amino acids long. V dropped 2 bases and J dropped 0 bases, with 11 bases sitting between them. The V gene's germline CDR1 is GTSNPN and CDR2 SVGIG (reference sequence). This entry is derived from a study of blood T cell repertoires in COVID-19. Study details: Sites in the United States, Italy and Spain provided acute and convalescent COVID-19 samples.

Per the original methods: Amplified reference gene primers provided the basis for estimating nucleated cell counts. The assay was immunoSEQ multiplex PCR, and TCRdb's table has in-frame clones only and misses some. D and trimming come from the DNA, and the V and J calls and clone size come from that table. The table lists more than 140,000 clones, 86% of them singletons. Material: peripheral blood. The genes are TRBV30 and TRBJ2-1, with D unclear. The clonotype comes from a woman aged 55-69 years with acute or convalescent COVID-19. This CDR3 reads CAWSTMSSSYNEQFF. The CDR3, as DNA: TGTGCCTGGAGTACCATGTCGAGCTCCTACAATGAGCAGTTCTTC.